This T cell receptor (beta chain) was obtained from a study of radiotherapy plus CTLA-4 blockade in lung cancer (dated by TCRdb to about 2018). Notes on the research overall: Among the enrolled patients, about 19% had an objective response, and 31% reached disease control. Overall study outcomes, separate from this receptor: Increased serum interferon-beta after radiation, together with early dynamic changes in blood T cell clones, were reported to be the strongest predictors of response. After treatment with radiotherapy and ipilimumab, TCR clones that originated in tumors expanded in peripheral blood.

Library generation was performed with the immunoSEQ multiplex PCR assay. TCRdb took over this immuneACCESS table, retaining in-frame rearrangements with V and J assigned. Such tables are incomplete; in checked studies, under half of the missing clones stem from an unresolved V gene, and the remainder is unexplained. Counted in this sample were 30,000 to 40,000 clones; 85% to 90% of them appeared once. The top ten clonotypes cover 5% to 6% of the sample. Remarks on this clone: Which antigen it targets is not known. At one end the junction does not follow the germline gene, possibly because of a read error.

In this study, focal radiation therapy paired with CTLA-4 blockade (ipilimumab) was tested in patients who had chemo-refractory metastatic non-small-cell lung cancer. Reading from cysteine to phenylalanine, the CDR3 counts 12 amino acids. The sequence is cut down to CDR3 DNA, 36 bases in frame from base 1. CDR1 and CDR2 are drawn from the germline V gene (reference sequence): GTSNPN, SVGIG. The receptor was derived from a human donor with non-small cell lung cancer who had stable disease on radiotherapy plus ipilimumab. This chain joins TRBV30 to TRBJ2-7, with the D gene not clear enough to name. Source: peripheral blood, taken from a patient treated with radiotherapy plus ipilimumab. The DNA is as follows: TGTGCCCGGAGTATTTCGTCCTACGAGCAGTACTTC. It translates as CARSISSYEQYF.